This T cell receptor beta chain was retrieved from a study of CD8 T cells in Susac syndrome. This clonotype was counted once. With random hexamers, about 0.45 to 1 ug RNA was reverse transcribed. TCRdb re-analysed the immunoSEQ multiplex PCR reads in MiXCR, keeping a single row per CDR3 protein. Found here are 150,000 to 200,000 distinct CDR3 sequences, about 94% of them singletons; the top ten hold around 0.14%. Sequencing was carried out using CD4+ T cells from PBMCs. The sequence was collected from a human donor in good health.

This CDR3 reads CATTPGTGEETQYF. DNA of the CDR3: TGTGCCACCACCCCGGGGACGGGGGAAGAGACCCAGTACTTC. The gene calls are TRBV15 and TRBJ2-5, with D tentatively TRBD2 (6 bases). V lost 7 bases and J 3 bases, leaving 15 bases between the germline ends. This CDR3 contains 14 residues. Per the germline V gene, CDR1 is LNHNV and CDR2 is YYDKDF (reference sequence).